A single sample is the source of the 15 T cell receptor beta chains below, sequenced in a study of radiation and T cells in renal cell carcinoma. Profiling relied on immunoSEQ multiplex PCR, and the TCRdb table lists in-frame clones only, not all of them. The sample lists some 150,000 clones, approximately 82% seen once, with under 30% in the top ten. Time point reported: baseline pretreatment blood. Treatment given: 15 Gy SBRT to primary tumor, nephrectomy 4 weeks later. Sample: blood, taken from a patient whose treatment included radiotherapy and nephrectomy. These receptors were collected from a woman aged 45-65 years with renal cell carcinoma.

The genes are TRBV9 and TRBJ2-7, with 8 bases identical to TRBD1. Germline V gene data show CDR1 as SGDLS and CDR2 as YYNGEE. This CDR3 has 14 residues. The V segment lost 3 bases and the J segment 3 bases; nucleotides outside the gene matches: 5. For the CDR3, the DNA is TGTGCCAGCAGCGCTGGACAGGGCAACTACGAGCAGTACTTC. This encodes CASSAGQGNYEQYF.

This clone was detected ten times or more. The genes are TRBV15 and TRBJ1-6; D is unclear. Trimming stripped 0 bases from V and 10 bases from J, with 13 bases between. Germline-derived CDR1 and CDR2 are LNHNV and YYDKDF (reference sequence). The CDR3 runs 15 residues. Here the CDR3 reads CATSRDPQARSPLHF. The CDR3 DNA reads TGTGCCACCAGCAGAGATCCCCAGGCCCGATCACCCCTCCACTTT.

The chain couples TRBV5-4 to TRBJ1-5; the match to TRBD1 covers 7 bases. Germline V gene lookup returns CDR1 SGHNT and CDR2 YYREEE (reference sequence). The V segment lost 3 bases and the J segment 4 bases; nucleotides outside the gene matches: 7. The length of the CDR3 is 15 residues. Here the CDR3 reads CASSSSDRPNQPQHF. The CDR3 DNA follows: TGTGCCAGCAGCTCATCGGACAGGCCGAATCAGCCCCAGCATTTT.

V is TRBV5-1 and J is TRBJ2-7; 7 nucleotides align to TRBD1. Germline loops: CDR1 SGHRS, CDR2 YFSETQ. V shed 4 bases and J 0 bases; nucleotides not matched to a gene: 7. This CDR3 has 15 amino acids. The CDR3: CASSLGQVSSYEQYF. The CDR3 nucleotides read TGCGCCAGCAGCCTCGGACAGGTTAGCTCCTACGAGCAGTACTTC.

The chain couples TRBV18 to TRBJ1-5; no clear D gene. V was pared by 6 bases and J by 2 bases, with 17 bases between. Per germline, CDR1 KGHSH and CDR2 LQKENI. The CDR3 spans 16 residues. Here the CDR3 DNA reads TGTGCCAGCTCCCCAGGCTCTAGCGTGGGCAATCAGCCCCAGCATTTT. Translation: CASSPGSSVGNQPQHF.

This chain joins TRBV5-1 and TRBJ2-7; D is possibly TRBD2 (5 bases). The CDR3 totals 14 residues. Deletions cut 2 bases from V and 0 bases from J, with 9 bases between. Looked up from germline, CDR1 is SGHRS and CDR2 is YFSETQ. CDR3 protein: CASSFSGFSYEQYF. As DNA, the CDR3 is TGCGCCAGCAGCTTCTCGGGATTCTCCTACGAGCAGTACTTC.

This chain connects TRBV6-1 to TRBJ1-2; possibly TRBD1 for D (5 bases). V shed 6 bases and J shed 8 bases, with 10 bases lying between them. There are 11 residues in the CDR3. In germline, CDR1 is MNHNS, CDR2 SASEGT. This CDR3 is CASSRAKGYTF. As DNA, the CDR3 is TGTGCCAGCAGCAGGGCTAAGGGCTACACCTTC.

The chain is built from TRBV10-3 and TRBJ1-2, with D perhaps matching TRBD1 (5 bases). Per germline, CDR1 ENHRY and CDR2 SYGVKD. Trimming left V 6 bases short and J 11 bases short, with 13 bases between. The CDR3 length is 11 residues. The CDR3 DNA reads as TGTGCCATCAGAACTGATGGGGGATACACCTTC. Translated, it gives CAIRTDGGYTF.

The V and J genes are TRBV19 and TRBJ2-7; D could derive from TRBD1 or TRBD2 (6 bases each). Germline V CDR1 and CDR2: LNHDA, SQIVND (reference sequence). The CDR3 extends over 14 amino acids. Trimming took off 10 bases at V and 6 bases at J, with 22 bases between the two ends. DNA for the CDR3: TGTGCCACCTCACGACTAGACAGGTACCGCGAGCAGTACTTC. Its protein product is CATSRLDRYREQYF.

This sequence joins TRBV29-1 and TRBJ2-1; 15 nucleotides align to TRBD2. V trimming: 1 base; J trimming: 7 bases; junction bases outside the gene matches: 5. This CDR3 comprises 16 residues. Germline values: CDR1 SQVTM, CDR2 ANQGSEA. The CDR3 loop reads CSVEGGLAGGQNEQFF. The CDR3 DNA follows: TGCAGCGTTGAAGGAGGACTAGCGGGAGGGCAGAATGAGCAGTTCTTC.

The chain employs TRBV10-3 and TRBJ2-7, with 7 bases fitting TRBD2. Germline assignment: CDR1 ENHRY and CDR2 SYGVKD. The CDR3 sequence is 14 residues long. V was pared by 6 bases and J by 5 bases, with 10 bases of the junction left unmatched. The DNA of the CDR3 is TGTGCCATCAGCGAATGGCGGGAGAGCAACGAGCAGTACTTC. It encodes CAISEWRESNEQYF.

The genes are TRBV5-1 and TRBJ2-1, with D tentatively TRBD2 (6 bases). This CDR3 has 14 residues. The germline V gene encodes CDR1 SGHRS and CDR2 YFSETQ. V lost 3 bases, J lost 5 bases, and 12 bases lay in between. CDR3 bases: TGCGCCAGCAGCTATAGCGGAATTAACAATGAGCAGTTCTTC. It codes for CASSYSGINNEQFF.

V usage is TRBV19 and J usage is TRBJ2-2, with D possibly matching TRBD2 (5 bases). The CDR3 is 13 amino acids. V lost 4 bases to trimming and J lost 4 bases, with 7 bases between them. Germline values: CDR1 LNHDA, CDR2 SQIVND (reference sequence). In DNA, the CDR3 is TGTGCCAGTAGTACGGGGTTCACCGGGGAGCTGTTTTTT. Translation gives CASSTGFTGELFF. The entire variable domain, with the rest obtained from reference TRBV19 and TRBJ2-2, is as follows: DGGITQSPKYLFRKEGQNVTLSCEQNLNHDAMYWYRQDPGQGLRLIYYSQIVNDFQKGDIAEGYSVSREKKESFPLTVTSAQKNPTAFYLCASSTGFTGELFFGEGSRLTVL.

The chain is built from TRBV27 and TRBJ2-1, with 12 nucleotides matching TRBD2. The CDR3 sequence is 16 residues long. Germline V gives CDR1 MNHEY, CDR2 SMNVEV (reference sequence). With 5 bases clipped from V and 6 bases from J, the junction kept 8 bases outside the gene matches. The CDR3 loop reads CASSPRLAGAPNEQFF. CDR3 sequence (DNA): TGTGCCAGCAGTCCCCGACTAGCGGGAGCCCCCAATGAGCAGTTCTTC.

This rearrangement joins TRBV4-2 to TRBJ1-2; the D gene is possibly TRBD1 (5 bases). The CDR3 is 18 amino acids. Germline V gene lookup returns CDR1 LGHNA and CDR2 YNFKEQ. Trimming took off 3 bases at V and 0 bases at J, with 20 bases between the two ends. The CDR3 DNA reads TGTGCCAGCAGCCAGAATGTGGACATCCCCTTGGCTAACTATGGCTACACCTTC. It is translated as CASSQNVDIPLANYGYTF.